These 27 T cell receptor beta chains came from one sample sequenced in a study of CD8 T cells in ankylosing spondylitis. Their cognate antigens are unknown. TCRdb recomputed calls from the 5' RACE reads with MiXCR, one row per CDR3 protein. The table records fewer than 400,000 distinct CDR3 sequences, about a fifth of them present only once. General observations from the study: Blood from ankylosing spondylitis patients appeared to carry a characteristic roughly 8-variant TCR beta motif.

The sequenced sample consisted of blood, either unsorted or a sorted T cell fraction (not recorded which). The receptors stem from a male donor with ankylosing spondylitis.

The rearrangement joins TRBV29-1 to TRBJ1-4; D is undetermined. From germline, CDR1 is SQVTM and CDR2 ANQGSEA. The V end lost 2 bases, the J end lost 5 bases, and 3 bases lay between the germline ends. The CDR3 extends over 11 amino acids. For the CDR3, the DNA is TGCAGCGTTGAAAGGAATGAAAAACTGTTTTTT. Protein: CSVERNEKLFF.

This clonotype was detected only a few times. The rearrangement links TRBV20-1 to TRBJ1-5; a weak D match, TRBD1 (5 bases). Trimming cost V 5 bases and J 1 base, with 18 bases left between them. Per the germline V gene, CDR1 is DFQATT and CDR2 is SNEGSKA (reference sequence). The CDR3 consists of 16 residues. The CDR3 sequence is CSAPEGRRNSNQPQHF. DNA of the CDR3: TGCAGTGCTCCCGAGGGACGGCGGAACAGCAATCAGCCCCAGCATTTT.

At least ten counts were recorded for this clonotype. V and J are TRBV7-2 and TRBJ1-3; D remains unclear. The CDR3 spans 14 residues. Germline V lookup: CDR1 SGHTA, CDR2 FQGNSA. V was shortened by 1 base and J by 5 bases, with 9 bases between the two germline ends. This CDR3 reads CASSLDGDRNTIYF. The CDR3 DNA reads as TGTGCCAGCAGCTTAGATGGGGATCGAAACACCATATATTTT.

V and J are TRBV28 and TRBJ1-5; no clear D. Germline CDR1 MDHEN, CDR2 SYDVKM. The V end lost 5 bases, the J end lost 5 bases, and 7 bases lay between the germline ends. CDR3 size: 12 residues. CDR3 protein: CASSPVYQPQHF. The CDR3 region has the DNA TGTGCCAGCAGTCCTGTCTATCAGCCCCAGCATTTT.

As to this clonotype: The junction and the germline gene differ at one end; a read error may be behind it. V usage is TRBV29-1 and J usage is TRBJ1-2; possibly TRBD1 for D (5 bases). This CDR3 region has 12 residues. CDR1 and CDR2 from the germline V gene are SQVTM and ANQGSEA. CDR3 residues: CSVAGGDYGCTF. The CDR3 coding sequence is TGCAGCGTTGCCGGGGGGGACTATGGCTGCACCTTC.

V gene TRBV12-3 or TRBV12-4 combines with J gene TRBJ1-5, with a tentative D call TRBD1 (5 bases). Trimming stripped 2 bases from V and 2 bases from J, with 10 bases between. This CDR3 has 15 amino acids. DNA for the CDR3: TGTGCCAGCAGTTTATGGGGCGGAGGCAATCAGCCCCAGCATTTT. Protein product: CASSLWGGGNQPQHF.

The CDR3 bases are TGTGCCAGCCGACGGCCCCCAAACCCGTCCCTCCACTTT. This translates into CASRRPPNPSLHF. The rearrangement joins TRBV28 to TRBJ1-6; D ambiguous. Germline CDR1 and CDR2: MDHEN and SYDVKM. The V and J ends lost 8 bases and 14 bases respectively, with 19 bases between them. CDR3 size: 13 residues. Drawing the rest from reference TRBV28 and TRBJ1-6, the complete variable domain is DVKVTQSSRYLVKRTGEKVFLECVQDMDHENMFWYRQDPGLGLRLIYFSYDVKMKEKGDIPEGYSVSREKKERFSLILESASTNQTSMYLCASRRPPNPSLHFGNGTRLTVT.

The CDR3 DNA reads as TGCGCCAGCAGCCCGGAAGGGGTAGGTGGCTACACCTTC. Translating gives CASSPEGVGGYTF. The J gene is TRBJ1-2, the V gene TRBV5-1; perhaps TRBD1 as D (5 bases). The V and J ends lost 4 bases and 7 bases respectively, with 14 bases between them. The CDR3 contains 13 residues. Germline V gene sequence: CDR1 SGHRS, CDR2 YFSETQ.

The chain employs TRBV18 and TRBJ2-1, with 11 bases aligning to TRBD1. The germline V gene encodes CDR1 KGHSH and CDR2 LQKENI. This CDR3 region has 16 residues. Losses at the gene ends were 2 bases for V and 7 bases for J; bases not matched to a gene: 7. The CDR3 DNA reads TGTGCCAGCTCACCAATGGTGGGACAGGGGGTAAATGAGCAGTTCTTC. This gives the protein CASSPMVGQGVNEQFF.

The chain combines TRBV12-3 or TRBV12-4 with TRBJ1-1; D is possibly TRBD1 (6 bases). The V end was cut by 6 bases, the J end by 4 bases, with 15 bases between. The CDR3 extends over 14 amino acids. The CDR3 sequence is CASSRTGRGTEAFF. Here the CDR3 DNA reads TGTGCCAGCAGCCGAACAGGGAGGGGCACTGAAGCTTTCTTT.

In this sample, this clonotype turned up a few times. The rearrangement uses TRBV11-2 and TRBJ2-1; the D gene is possibly TRBD2 (6 bases). V was trimmed by 5 bases and J by 0 bases, leaving 14 bases between them. The CDR3 has 16 residues. In germline, CDR1 is SGHAT, CDR2 FQNNGV. The CDR3 region is CASSPRGAGSYNEQFF. The CDR3 nucleotides are TGTGCCAGCAGCCCACGGGGAGCGGGCTCCTACAATGAGCAGTTCTTC.

In this sample, this clonotype turned up a few times. The V gene is TRBV12-3 or TRBV12-4, the J gene TRBJ2-2; D unclear. Trimming took 4 bases from V and 6 from J, leaving 9 bases between them. The CDR3 extends over 13 amino acids. Written as DNA, the CDR3 is TGTGCCAGCAGTTCATCCCGGTCCGGGGAGCTGTTTTTT. It translates to CASSSSRSGELFF.

In this sample, this clonotype turned up a few times. This chain uses TRBV6-1 with TRBJ1-5; D gene unclear. The length of the CDR3 is 14 residues. Trimming took 2 bases from V and 0 from J, leaving 5 bases between them. CDR1 and CDR2 (germline): MNHNS, SASEGT. The CDR3 here is CASSEQVSNQPQHF. The CDR3 DNA is TGTGCCAGCAGTGAACAGGTTAGCAATCAGCCCCAGCATTTT.

V usage is TRBV25-1 and J usage is TRBJ2-7; tentative D call: TRBD1 (5 bases). Trimming cost V 6 bases and J 0 bases, with 9 bases left between them. Germline CDR1 is MGHDK and CDR2 is SYGVNS. The CDR3 is 13 amino acids. CDR3 DNA: TGTGCCAGCAGGGACACAAACTCCTACGAGCAGTACTTC. Translation gives CASRDTNSYEQYF.

The genes are TRBV29-1 and TRBJ1-1; 7 nucleotides match TRBD1. V was clipped by 7 bases and J by 0 bases; unmatched bases: 8. The CDR3 loop spans 14 amino acids. CDR1 and CDR2 from the germline V gene are SQVTM and ANQGSEA. The CDR3 DNA follows: TGCAGCGCCGCCTCACAGGGGCTGAACACTGAAGCTTTCTTT. It codes for CSAASQGLNTEAFF.

This rearrangement joins TRBV11-3 to TRBJ2-1; 10 bases are a match to TRBD2. V shed 5 bases, J shed 7 bases, and the junction held 5 bases outside the gene matches. The CDR3 is made up of 14 amino acids. Germline CDR1 reads SGHNT; CDR2 reads YENEEA. This chain's CDR3 is CASSHSGRLNEQFF. Here the CDR3 DNA reads TGTGCCAGCAGCCATAGCGGGAGGCTGAATGAGCAGTTCTTC.

V and J are TRBV6-2 or TRBV6-3 and TRBJ1-5; unclear D gene. Trimming cost V 6 bases and J 3 bases, with 15 bases left between them. This CDR3 has 15 amino acids. CDR1 and CDR2 (germline): MNHEY, SVGEGT. The CDR3 region is CASSSNRGVNQPQHF. In DNA form, the CDR3 reads TGTGCCAGCAGCAGCAACCGGGGAGTCAATCAGCCCCAGCATTTT.

This clonotype was observed a handful of times. The chain combines TRBV6-5 with TRBJ2-1; a possible D gene is TRBD1 (5 bases). Per germline, CDR1 MNHEY and CDR2 SVGAGI. The CDR3 is made up of 14 amino acids. Trimming left V 5 bases short and J 9 bases short, with 17 bases between. Here the CDR3 reads CASSHDSSLVEQFF. The CDR3 DNA sequence: TGTGCCAGCAGTCACGACAGTTCGTTGGTTGAGCAGTTCTTC.

V gene TRBV20-1 combines with J gene TRBJ2-1; 10 bases match TRBD2. The trim removed 3 bases at V and 12 bases at J, leaving 11 bases unmatched. Germline CDR1 and CDR2: DFQATT and SNEGSKA (reference sequence). The CDR3 runs to 14 residues. The CDR3 sequence is CSASRGGLALTQFF. Here the CDR3 DNA reads TGCAGTGCTAGTCGGGGGGGACTAGCGCTAACGCAGTTCTTC.

This sequence joins TRBV5-1 and TRBJ2-2, with 8 bases matching TRBD2. This CDR3 is built from 15 residues. CDR1 SGHRS and CDR2 YFSETQ come from the germline V gene. V was clipped by 7 bases and J by 5 bases; unmatched bases: 10. The CDR3 DNA reads TGCGCCAGCGGGCTGGCTAGCGGGCGGACCGGGGAGCTGTTTTTT. Encoded protein: CASGLASGRTGELFF. The full variable domain, rest sourced from reference TRBV5-1 and TRBJ2-2, is KAGVTQTPRYLIKTRGQQVTLSCSPISGHRSVSWYQQTPGQGLQFLFEYFSETQRNKGNFPGRFSGRQFSNSRSEMNVSTLELGDSALYLCASGLASGRTGELFFGEGSRLTVL.

This clonotype was detected a few times. The rearrangement links TRBV7-2 to TRBJ1-1, with D perhaps matching TRBD1 (6 bases). The germline V gene encodes CDR1 SGHTA and CDR2 FQGNSA. This CDR3 spans 15 amino acids. Trimming took off 5 bases at V and 1 base at J, with 14 bases between the two ends. The CDR3 here is CASSRKDRPNTEAFF. CDR3 sequence (DNA): TGTGCCAGCAGCAGGAAGGACAGACCGAACACTGAAGCTTTCTTT.

This clonotype was seen more than once but under ten times. The CDR3 DNA is TGTGCCAGCAGTTCAGGACTAGCGGGAGCGGTAGATACGCAGTATTTT. This sequence encodes CASSSGLAGAVDTQYF. This chain connects TRBV12-3 or TRBV12-4 to TRBJ2-3, with 13 bases lining up with TRBD2. CDR3 length: 16 amino acids. J was trimmed by 5 bases and V by 4 bases; bases with no gene match: 6.

The sample holds a few counts of this clonotype. This sequence joins TRBV5-5 and TRBJ2-1, with TRBD2 matching over 13 bases. Germline CDR1 is SGHKS and CDR2 is YYEKEE (reference sequence). The CDR3 runs to 15 residues. V lost 3 bases, J lost 10 bases, and 7 bases stayed unmatched. CDR3 nucleotides: TGTGCCAGCAGCTCGGGACTAGCGGGATTAAGGGAGCAGTTCTTC. Translated, it gives CASSSGLAGLREQFF.

The table lists this clonotype with a few counts. CDR3 nucleotides: TGCGCCAGCAGCCAAGGGGCGACAGGGCATTCCAATCAGCCCCAGCATTTT. Its translation is CASSQGATGHSNQPQHF. V and J are TRBV4-1 and TRBJ1-5; 7 nucleotides match TRBD1. Germline CDR1 and CDR2: MGHRA and YSYEKL. The CDR3 has 17 residues. With 1 base clipped from V and 3 bases from J, the junction kept 9 bases outside the gene matches.

This rearrangement joins TRBV7-2 to TRBJ2-5; no definite D call. Between the trimmed V and J ends, which lost 5 bases and 7 bases, there was a span of 11 bases. CDR3 length: 12 residues. Germline V gene sequence: CDR1 SGHTA, CDR2 FQGNSA. In DNA form, the CDR3 reads TGTGCCAGCAGCCTCCTCGCTGGGACCCAGTACTTC. Residues: CASSLLAGTQYF.

The chain is built from TRBV5-1 and TRBJ2-3; 12 bases are a match to TRBD2. The ends lost 3 bases at V and 3 bases at J; junction bases unmatched: 5. Germline V gene lookup returns CDR1 SGHRS and CDR2 YFSETQ. The CDR3 extends over 16 amino acids. CDR3 loop: CASSWVGTSGTDTQYF. The DNA of the CDR3 is TGCGCCAGCAGCTGGGTAGGGACTAGCGGGACAGATACGCAGTATTTT.

The rearrangement links TRBV4-1 to TRBJ2-3; D is perhaps TRBD1 (5 bases). The germline V gene has CDR1 MGHRA and CDR2 YSYEKL. This CDR3 is 15 amino acids long. Deletions cut 0 bases from V and 2 bases from J, with 9 bases between. The CDR3 DNA reads TGCGCCAGCAGCCAAGAGGCAGGGCCCACAGATACGCAGTATTTT. Its protein product is CASSQEAGPTDTQYF.